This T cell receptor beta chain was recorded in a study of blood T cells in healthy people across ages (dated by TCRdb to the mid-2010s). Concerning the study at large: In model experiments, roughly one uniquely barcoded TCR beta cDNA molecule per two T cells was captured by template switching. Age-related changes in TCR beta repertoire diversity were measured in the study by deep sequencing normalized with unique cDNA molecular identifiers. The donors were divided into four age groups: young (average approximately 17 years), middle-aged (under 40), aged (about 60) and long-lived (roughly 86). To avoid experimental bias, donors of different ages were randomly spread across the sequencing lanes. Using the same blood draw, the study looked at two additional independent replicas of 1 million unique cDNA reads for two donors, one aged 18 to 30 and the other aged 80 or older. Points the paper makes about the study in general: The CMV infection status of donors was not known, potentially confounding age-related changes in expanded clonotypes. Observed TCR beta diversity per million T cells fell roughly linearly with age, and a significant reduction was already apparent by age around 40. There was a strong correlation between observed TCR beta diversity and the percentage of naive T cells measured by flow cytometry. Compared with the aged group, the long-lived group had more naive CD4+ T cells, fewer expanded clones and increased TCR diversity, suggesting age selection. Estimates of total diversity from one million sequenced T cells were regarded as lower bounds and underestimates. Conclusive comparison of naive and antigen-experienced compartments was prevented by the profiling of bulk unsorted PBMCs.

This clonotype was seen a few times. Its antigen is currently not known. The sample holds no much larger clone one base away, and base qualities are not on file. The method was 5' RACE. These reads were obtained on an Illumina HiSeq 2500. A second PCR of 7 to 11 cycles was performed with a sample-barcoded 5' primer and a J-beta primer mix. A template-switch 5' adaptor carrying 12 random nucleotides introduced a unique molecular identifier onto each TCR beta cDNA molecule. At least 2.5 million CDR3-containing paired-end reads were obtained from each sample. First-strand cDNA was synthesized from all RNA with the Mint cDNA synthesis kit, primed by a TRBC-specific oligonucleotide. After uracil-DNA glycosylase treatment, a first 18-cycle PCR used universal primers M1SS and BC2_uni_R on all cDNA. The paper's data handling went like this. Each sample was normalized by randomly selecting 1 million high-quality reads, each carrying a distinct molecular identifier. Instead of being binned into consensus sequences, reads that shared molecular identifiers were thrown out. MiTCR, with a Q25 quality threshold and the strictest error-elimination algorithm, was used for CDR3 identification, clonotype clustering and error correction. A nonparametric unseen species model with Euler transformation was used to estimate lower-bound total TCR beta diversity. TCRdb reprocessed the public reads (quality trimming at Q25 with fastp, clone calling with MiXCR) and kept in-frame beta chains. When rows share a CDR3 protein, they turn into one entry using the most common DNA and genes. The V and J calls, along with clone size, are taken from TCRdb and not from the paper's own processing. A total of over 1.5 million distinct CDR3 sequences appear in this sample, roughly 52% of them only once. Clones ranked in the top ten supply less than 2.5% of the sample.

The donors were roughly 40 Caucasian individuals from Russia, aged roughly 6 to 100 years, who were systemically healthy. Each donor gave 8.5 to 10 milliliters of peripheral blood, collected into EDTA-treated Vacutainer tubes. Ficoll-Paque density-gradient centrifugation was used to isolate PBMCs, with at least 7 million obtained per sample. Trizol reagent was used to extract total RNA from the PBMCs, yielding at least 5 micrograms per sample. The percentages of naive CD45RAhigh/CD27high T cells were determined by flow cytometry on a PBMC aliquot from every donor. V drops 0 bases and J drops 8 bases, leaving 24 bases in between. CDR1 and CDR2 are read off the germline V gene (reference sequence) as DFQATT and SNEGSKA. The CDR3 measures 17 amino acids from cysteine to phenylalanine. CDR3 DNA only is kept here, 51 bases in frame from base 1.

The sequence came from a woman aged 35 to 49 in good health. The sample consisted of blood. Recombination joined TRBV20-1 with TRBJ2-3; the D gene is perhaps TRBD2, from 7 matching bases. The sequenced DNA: TGCAGTGCTAGAGATCTCTGGAGGGGGGGGTTGAGTGGTACGCAGTATTTT. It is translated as CSARDLWRGGLSGTQYF.